These T cell receptor beta chains were read from a single sample in a study of beta chain features in type 1 diabetes. Generated by immunoSEQ multiplex PCR, the TCRdb table keeps only in-frame clones and is missing some. The sample records hundreds of thousands of clones, approximately 30% being singletons. The sequenced sample consisted of naive CD4+ T cells from blood. These receptors were collected from a young man in good health. Each CDR3 is given with its conserved first and last residue. The order of the fields is clone size, V gene, J gene, D gene, CDR3 protein, CDR3 DNA. A D gene is named only where the DNA matches it firmly. A clone size is listed for some rows: how often the clone was seen (once, few, many), or a class if it is expanded.

.	TRBV14	TRBJ2-1	TRBD2	CASSQDQRDLQFF	TGTGCCAGCAGCCAAGACCAGCGGGATCTGCAGTTCTTC
.	TRBV2	TRBJ2-5	TRBD1	CASSWTGGETQYF	TGTGCCAGCAGTTGGACAGGGGGCGAGACCCAGTACTTC
few	TRBV28	TRBJ2-1	.	CASTFSGQYNEQFF	TGTGCCAGCACCTTCTCAGGACAGTACAATGAGCAGTTCTTC
few	TRBV14	TRBJ2-1	.	CASSPLTAYTEKFF	TGTGCCAGCAGCCCCCTGACGGCGTACACGGAAAAGTTCTTC
few	TRBV2	TRBJ2-7	.	CASSARVLMEQYF	TGTGCCAGCAGTGCTAGGGTCCTTATGGAGCAGTACTTC
.	TRBV29-1	TRBJ1-1	.	CSVQSQMNTEAFF	TGCAGCGTTCAGAGCCAGATGAACACTGAAGCTTTCTTT
.	TRBV5-6	TRBJ2-7	TRBD1	CASSPGQGSYEQYF	TGTGCCAGCAGCCCGGGACAGGGTTCCTACGAGCAGTACTTC
.	TRBV7-2	TRBJ2-7	TRBD1	CASSPRGPSSYEQYF	TGTGCCAGCAGCCCCAGGGGGCCCTCCTCCTACGAGCAGTACTTC
.	TRBV18	TRBJ2-7	.	CASSPSQDSAYEQYF	TGTGCCAGCTCACCATCCCAGGACAGTGCCTACGAGCAGTACTTC
.	TRBV7-2	TRBJ2-5	TRBD2	CASSSSSGQETQYF	TGTGCCAGCAGCTCTTCTAGCGGACAAGAGACCCAGTACTTC
.	TRBV5-1	TRBJ2-3	.	CASSLGASLDADTQYF	TGCGCCAGCAGCTTGGGAGCCTCCCTAGACGCAGATACGCAGTATTTT
few	TRBV30	TRBJ1-1	.	CAWSVGVDTEAFF	TGTGCCTGGAGTGTCGGAGTAGACACTGAAGCTTTCTTT
few	TRBV29-1	TRBJ2-7	.	CSGEVGRGHGEQYF	TGCAGCGGCGAAGTGGGACGGGGGCACGGCGAGCAGTACTTC
few	TRBV25-1	TRBJ2-3	TRBD1	CASRGQLSTDTQYF	TGTGCCAGCCGGGGACAGTTGAGCACAGATACGCAGTATTTT
.	TRBV25-1	TRBJ1-2	.	CASSDPVQGGYGYTF	TGTGCCAGCAGTGACCCCGTGCAGGGAGGCTATGGCTACACCTTC
.	TRBV29-1	TRBJ2-7	TRBD1	CSVETGTGDYEQYF	TGCAGCGTTGAAACCGGGACAGGGGACTACGAGCAGTACTTC
.	TRBV4-3	TRBJ2-7	.	CASSQDLGTDEQYF	TGCGCCAGCAGCCAAGATCTCGGTACCGACGAGCAGTACTTC
.	TRBV20-1	TRBJ1-1	.	CSASIDTEAFF	TGCAGTGCTAGTATAGACACTGAAGCTTTCTTT
.	TRBV7-9	TRBJ2-7	.	CASSPRTGERSEQYF	TGTGCCAGCAGCCCGCGGACTGGCGAAAGGTCCGAGCAGTACTTC
.	TRBV29-1	TRBJ2-7	TRBD2	CSVTGLLSYEQYF	TGCAGCGTTACGGGACTACTCAGCTACGAGCAGTACTTC
.	TRBV30	TRBJ1-5	.	CAWSAGHQGVDQPQHF	TGTGCCTGGAGTGCAGGCCACCAGGGTGTCGATCAGCCCCAGCATTTT
few	TRBV30	TRBJ2-1	.	CAWSWQGGENEQFF	TGTGCCTGGAGTTGGCAAGGGGGGGAGAATGAGCAGTTCTTC
few	TRBV14	TRBJ2-1	.	CASSQDRDNEQFF	TGTGCCAGCAGCCAAGATCGCGATAATGAGCAGTTCTTC
few	TRBV15	TRBJ2-4	.	CATSRDVGIQYF	TGTGCCACCAGCAGAGATGTCGGGATTCAGTACTTC
.	TRBV9	TRBJ2-1	.	CASSVAGISSYNEQFF	TGTGCCAGCAGCGTAGCTGGAATTAGCTCCTACAATGAGCAGTTCTTC
few	TRBV19	TRBJ2-2	.	CASSRSTGELFF	TGTGCCAGTAGTAGAAGTACCGGGGAGCTGTTTTTT
.	TRBV2	TRBJ1-4	.	CASGPRGDGEKLFF	TGTGCCAGCGGTCCGAGGGGTGACGGTGAAAAACTGTTTTTT
.	TRBV7-9	TRBJ2-1	TRBD1	CAGGQATQFF	TGTGCCGGGGGACAGGCGACCCAGTTCTTC
.	TRBV29-1	TRBJ2-3	TRBD2	CSVRAGGPGDTQYF	TGCAGCGTGCGAGCGGGAGGGCCGGGAGATACGCAGTATTTT
few	TRBV5-1	TRBJ2-1	TRBD2	CASSSGGQYNEQFF	TGCGCCAGCAGCTCGGGAGGGCAATACAATGAGCAGTTCTTC
.	TRBV30	TRBJ1-1	.	CAWSNTGSTEAFF	TGTGCCTGGAGTAATACAGGTAGCACTGAAGCTTTCTTT
.	TRBV30	TRBJ2-5	.	CAWDPLYGGDGETQYF	TGTGCCTGGGACCCCCTCTATGGGGGAGATGGGGAGACCCAGTACTTC
.	TRBV5-4	TRBJ2-3	.	CASRASFTDTQYF	TGTGCCAGCAGGGCCAGTTTCACAGATACGCAGTATTTT
.	TRBV28	TRBJ1-2	.	CASSFGSGSYGYTF	TGTGCCAGCAGTTTTGGGTCCGGGAGCTATGGCTACACCTTC
few	TRBV29-1	TRBJ2-7	TRBD1	CSVGGDSLSKDEQYF	TGCAGCGTTGGAGGGGACAGCCTGAGTAAGGACGAGCAGTACTTC
.	TRBV9	TRBJ2-3	.	CASSEATVRAHTQYF	TGTGCCAGCAGCGAGGCTACGGTCAGGGCGCATACGCAGTATTTT
.	TRBV6-5	TRBJ2-7	.	CASSYGGEQYF	TGTGCCAGCAGTTACGGGGGCGAGCAGTACTTC
.	TRBV6-6	TRBJ2-7	TRBD2	CASSLAGAYEQYF	TGTGCCAGCAGTCTAGCGGGAGCCTACGAGCAGTACTTC
.	TRBV9	TRBJ2-7	TRBD2	CASSATPGTSGMGEQYF	TGTGCCAGCAGCGCAACCCCCGGGACTAGCGGGATGGGTGAGCAGTACTTC
.	TRBV4-3	TRBJ2-7	TRBD2	CASSQGVAGINEQYF	TGCGCCAGCAGCCAAGGAGTAGCGGGGATTAACGAGCAGTACTTC
few	TRBV30	TRBJ2-7	.	CAWARGGTFYEQYF	TGTGCCTGGGCCCGCGGAGGTACGTTCTACGAGCAGTACTTC
.	TRBV30	TRBJ1-2	TRBD1	CAWSARTGLTNYGYTF	TGTGCCTGGAGTGCCCGGACAGGCCTTACTAACTATGGCTACACCTTC
.	TRBV7-2	TRBJ2-6	TRBD1	CASSPRDRGSGANVLTF	TGTGCCAGCAGCCCGCGGGACAGGGGCTCTGGGGCCAACGTCCTGACTTTC
.	TRBV19	TRBJ2-1	.	CASSVLLYNEQFF	TGTGCCAGTAGTGTACTACTTTACAATGAGCAGTTCTTC
.	TRBV30	TRBJ2-7	TRBD2	CAWSGLAGDEQYF	TGTGCCTGGAGTGGACTAGCGGGGGACGAGCAGTACTTC
.	TRBV30	TRBJ2-3	.	CAWSELPPDTQYF	TGTGCCTGGAGTGAACTCCCCCCAGATACGCAGTATTTT
.	TRBV5-5	TRBJ1-2	.	CASSLGGYYGYTF	TGTGCCAGCAGCTTGGGAGGGTACTATGGCTACACCTTC
once	TRBV4-1	TRBJ2-7	.	CASSHPWTSEQYF	TGCGCCAGCAGCCATCCGTGGACCTCCGAGCAGTACTTC
few	TRBV13	TRBJ2-5	TRBD1	CASSWGQGYGTQYF	TGTGCCAGCAGCTGGGGACAGGGATATGGGACCCAGTACTTC
.	TRBV11-1	TRBJ2-2	.	CASSLVMRNTGELFF	TGTGCCAGCAGCTTAGTAATGAGGAACACCGGGGAGCTGTTTTTT
.	TRBV28	TRBJ1-2	.	CASSLKNYGYTF	TGTGCCAGCAGTTTGAAGAACTATGGCTACACCTTC
few	TRBV27	TRBJ2-7	.	CASLLPGENRRYEQYF	TGTGCCAGCCTGCTTCCCGGAGAGAATCGGAGGTACGAGCAGTACTTC
few	TRBV7-2	TRBJ2-3	.	CASSLVSADASTDTQYF	TGTGCCAGCAGCTTAGTCTCGGCTGACGCTAGCACAGATACGCAGTATTTT
.	TRBV30	TRBJ2-7	.	CAWSDRTYEQYF	TGTGCCTGGAGTGACAGGACCTACGAGCAGTACTTC
.	TRBV10-3	TRBJ2-6	.	CAISEFHRGGTGANVLTF	TGTGCCATCAGTGAGTTCCACAGGGGCGGGACTGGGGCCAACGTCCTGACTTTC